This T cell receptor (beta chain) originates from a study of blood T cell repertoires in COVID-19. Overall study: Spain, Italy and the United States supplied samples that represented acute and convalescent COVID-19. The cDNA or gDNA used as material had been derived from T cells, B-cell-depleted T cells, or PBMCs.

The V gene's germline CDR1 is SQVTM and CDR2 ANQGSEA. Trimming pared 6 bases from V and 2 bases from J, leaving 10 bases between. This CDR3 spans 12 amino acids. As handled by the study authors: For nucleated cells, counts were estimated from reference gene primer amplification. Generated by immunoSEQ multiplex PCR, the TCRdb table keeps only in-frame clones and is missing some. The V and J calls and the clone size are those of that table, but D and trimming were determined from the DNA. The sample lists 150,000 or so clones, approximately 75% seen once, with approximately 10% in the top ten. This sequence joins TRBV29-1 and TRBJ1-2; weak D call: TRBD1 (6 bases). The sample was peripheral blood. The source of this sequence is a human donor in a cohort sampled during active COVID-19. CDR3 sequence: CSVGQTNYGYTF. In DNA form, the CDR3 reads TGCAGCGTAGGACAGACGAACTATGGCTACACCTTC.